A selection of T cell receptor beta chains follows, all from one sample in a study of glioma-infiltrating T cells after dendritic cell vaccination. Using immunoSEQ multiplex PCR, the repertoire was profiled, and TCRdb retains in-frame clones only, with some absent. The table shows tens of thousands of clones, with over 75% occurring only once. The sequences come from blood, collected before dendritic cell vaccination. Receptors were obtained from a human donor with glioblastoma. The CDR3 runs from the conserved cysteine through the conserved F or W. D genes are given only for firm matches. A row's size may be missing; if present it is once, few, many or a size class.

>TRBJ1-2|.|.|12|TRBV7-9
TGTGCCAGCCGTCAGGGGATCCATGGCTACACCTTC
CASRQGIHGYTF
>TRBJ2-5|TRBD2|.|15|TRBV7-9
TGTGCCAGCAGCTTGGACGGACTAGCGGAAGAGACCCAGTACTTC
CASSLDGLAEETQYF
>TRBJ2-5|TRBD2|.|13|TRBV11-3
TGTGCCAGCAGCTCCCCGGGGGGAGAGACCCAGTACTTC
CASSSPGGETQYF
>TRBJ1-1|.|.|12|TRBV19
TGTGCCAGTAGTATAGGGGGCGTTGAAGCTTTCTTT
CASSIGGVEAFF
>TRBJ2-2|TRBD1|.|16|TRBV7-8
TGTGCCAGCAGCTTGGGACAGGTTGGAAACACCGGGGAGCTGTTTTTT
CASSLGQVGNTGELFF
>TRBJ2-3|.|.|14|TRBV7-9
TGTGCCAGCAGCTTCGGACAGCGCACAGATACGCAGTATTTT
CASSFGQRTDTQYF
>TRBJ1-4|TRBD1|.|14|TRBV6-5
TGTGCCAGCAGAACAGGGGGCGCGGTCGAAAAACTGTTTTTT
CASRTGGAVEKLFF
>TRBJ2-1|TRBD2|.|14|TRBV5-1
TGCGCCAGCAGGGGGACTAGCGGGAGCCCGTCCCAGTTCTTC
CASRGTSGSPSQFF
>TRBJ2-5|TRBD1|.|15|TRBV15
TGTGCCACCAGCAGACCCCAGGGGGCTGAAGAGACCCAGTACTTC
CATSRPQGAEETQYF
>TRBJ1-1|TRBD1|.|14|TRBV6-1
TGTGCCAGCAGTGCGGACAGGGGTTCCACTGAAGCTTTCTTT
CASSADRGSTEAFF
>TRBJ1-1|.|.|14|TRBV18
TGTGCCAGCTCACCCTCTAGTGAGGGCACTGAAGCTTTCTTT
CASSPSSEGTEAFF
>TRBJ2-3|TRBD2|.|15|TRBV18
TGTGCCAGCTCCCCAGTGGGGGGGTCGCGTGGTACGCAGTATTTT
CASSPVGGSRGTQYF
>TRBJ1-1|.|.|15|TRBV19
TGTGCCAGTAGTATGGGCGGACACCCGAACACTGAAGCTTTCTTT
CASSMGGHPNTEAFF
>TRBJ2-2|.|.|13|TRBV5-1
TGCGCCAGCAGCTTGCAAGGGGACGGGGAGCTGTTTTTT
CASSLQGDGELFF
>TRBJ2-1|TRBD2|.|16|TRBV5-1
TGCGCCAGCAGCCCGGGAAGCGGGAGCGGCTACAATGAGCAGTTCTTC
CASSPGSGSGYNEQFF
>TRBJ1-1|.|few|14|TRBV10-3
TGTGCCATCAGTGATCAGGGTTTGGGCACTGAAGCTTTCTTT
CAISDQGLGTEAFF